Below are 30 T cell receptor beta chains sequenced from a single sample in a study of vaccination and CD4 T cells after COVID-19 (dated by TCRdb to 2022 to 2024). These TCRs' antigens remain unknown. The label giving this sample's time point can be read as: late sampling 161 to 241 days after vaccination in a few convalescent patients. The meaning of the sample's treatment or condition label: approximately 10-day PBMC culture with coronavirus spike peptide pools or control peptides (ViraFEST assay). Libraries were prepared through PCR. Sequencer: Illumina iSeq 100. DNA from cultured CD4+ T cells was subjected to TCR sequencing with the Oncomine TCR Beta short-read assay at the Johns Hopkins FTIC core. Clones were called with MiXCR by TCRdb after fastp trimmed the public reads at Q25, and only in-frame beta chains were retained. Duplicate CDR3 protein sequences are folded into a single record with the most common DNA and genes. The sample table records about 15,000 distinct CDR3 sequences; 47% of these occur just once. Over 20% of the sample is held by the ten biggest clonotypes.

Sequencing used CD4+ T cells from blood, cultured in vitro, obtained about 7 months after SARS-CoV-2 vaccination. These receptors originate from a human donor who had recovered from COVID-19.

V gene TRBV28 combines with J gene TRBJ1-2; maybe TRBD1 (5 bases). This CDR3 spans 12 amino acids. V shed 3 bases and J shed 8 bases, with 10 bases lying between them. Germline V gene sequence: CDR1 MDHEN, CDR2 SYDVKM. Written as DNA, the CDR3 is TGTGCCAGCAGTTTCGGGACCCGGGGCTACACCTTC. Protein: CASSFGTRGYTF.

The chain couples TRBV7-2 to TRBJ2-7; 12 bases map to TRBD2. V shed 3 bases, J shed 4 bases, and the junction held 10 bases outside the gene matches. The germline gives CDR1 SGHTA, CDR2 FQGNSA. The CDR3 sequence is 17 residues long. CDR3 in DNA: TGTGCCAGCAGCTTTATAAGCGCCGGGACTAGCGGGTACGAGCAGTACTTC. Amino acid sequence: CASSFISAGTSGYEQYF.

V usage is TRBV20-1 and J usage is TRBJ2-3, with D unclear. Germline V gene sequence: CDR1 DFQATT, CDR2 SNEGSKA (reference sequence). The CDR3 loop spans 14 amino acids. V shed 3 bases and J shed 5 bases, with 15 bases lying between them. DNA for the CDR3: TGCAGTGCTAGCCGGGCCTCAGGTAGAGATACGCAGTATTTT. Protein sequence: CSASRASGRDTQYF.

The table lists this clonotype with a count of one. The CDR3 DNA follows: TGCGCCAGCAGCCAAGAGGGGGACCGTGGTCAGCCCCAGCATTTT. Translated: CASSQEGDRGQPQHF. This rearrangement joins TRBV5-1 to TRBJ1-5; weak D call: TRBD1 (6 bases). Trimming pared 4 bases from V and 6 bases from J, leaving 17 bases between. The germline V gene has CDR1 SGHRS and CDR2 YFSETQ. CDR3 length: 15 amino acids.

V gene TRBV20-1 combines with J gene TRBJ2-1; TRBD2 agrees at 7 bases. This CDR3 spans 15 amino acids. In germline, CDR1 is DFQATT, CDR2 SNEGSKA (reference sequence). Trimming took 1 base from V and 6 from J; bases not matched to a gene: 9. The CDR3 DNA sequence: TGCAGTGCTAGAGGGAGGGCGGGAGTAAGCAATGAGCAGTTCTTC. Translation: CSARGRAGVSNEQFF.

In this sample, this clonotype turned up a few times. CDR3 amino acids: CSAYRQENTDTQYF. In DNA, the CDR3 is TGCAGTGCTTACCGACAGGAAAACACAGATACGCAGTATTTT. This chain uses TRBV20-1 with TRBJ2-3, with a tentative D call TRBD1 (6 bases). The ends were cut back, 5 bases at V and 2 bases at J, with 14 bases in the middle. The CDR3 spans 14 residues. CDR1 is DFQATT, CDR2 SNEGSKA, per germline (reference sequence).

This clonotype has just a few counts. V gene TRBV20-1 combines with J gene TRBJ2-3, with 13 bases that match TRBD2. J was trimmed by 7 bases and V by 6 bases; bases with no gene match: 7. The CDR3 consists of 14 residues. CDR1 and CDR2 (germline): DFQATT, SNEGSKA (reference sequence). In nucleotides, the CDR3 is TGCAGTGCAGAAACTAGCGGGGGGGCATATACGCAGTATTTT. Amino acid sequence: CSAETSGGAYTQYF.

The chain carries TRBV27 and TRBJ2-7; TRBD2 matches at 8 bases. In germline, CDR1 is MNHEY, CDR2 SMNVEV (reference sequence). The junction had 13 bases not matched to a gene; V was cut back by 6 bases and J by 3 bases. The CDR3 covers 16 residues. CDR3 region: CASRREASGRNYEQYF. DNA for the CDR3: TGTGCCAGCAGACGGGAGGCTAGCGGGCGAAACTACGAGCAGTACTTC.

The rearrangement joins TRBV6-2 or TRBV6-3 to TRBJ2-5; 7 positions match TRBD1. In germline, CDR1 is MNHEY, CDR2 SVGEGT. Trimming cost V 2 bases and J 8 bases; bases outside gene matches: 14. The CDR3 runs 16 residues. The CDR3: CASSYPKGAQVYTQYF. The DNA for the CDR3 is TGTGCCAGCAGTTACCCGAAGGGGGCCCAGGTGTATACCCAGTACTTC.

CDR3 sequence (DNA): TGTGCCAGCAGCTTCGGGACAGGGGATCAGCCCCAGCATTTT. Its translation: CASSFGTGDQPQHF. The chain recombines TRBV7-9 with TRBJ1-5, with 10 bases lining up with TRBD1. V trimming: 3 bases; J trimming: 5 bases; junction bases outside the gene matches: 1. CDR3 length: 14 residues. The germline V gene has CDR1 SEHNR and CDR2 FQNEAQ (reference sequence).

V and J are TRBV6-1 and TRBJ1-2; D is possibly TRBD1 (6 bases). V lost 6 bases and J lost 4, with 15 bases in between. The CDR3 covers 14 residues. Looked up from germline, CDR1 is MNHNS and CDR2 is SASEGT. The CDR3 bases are TGTGCCAGCAGCCTAGGGGGACGAAGCTATGGCTACACCTTC. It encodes CASSLGGRSYGYTF.

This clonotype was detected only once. CDR3 DNA sequence: TGTGCCAGCAGCTCGACTAGCACAGATACGCAGTATTTT. It translates to CASSSTSTDTQYF. This sequence joins TRBV7-3 and TRBJ2-3; D gene uncertain. The CDR3 contains 13 residues. Germline V CDR1 and CDR2: SGHTA, FQGTGA. The V end lost 4 bases, the J end lost 0 bases, and 5 bases lay between the germline ends.

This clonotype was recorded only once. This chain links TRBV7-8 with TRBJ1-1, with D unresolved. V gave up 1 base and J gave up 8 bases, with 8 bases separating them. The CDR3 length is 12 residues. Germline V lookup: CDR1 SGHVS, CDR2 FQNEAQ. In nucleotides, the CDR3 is TGTGCCAGCAGCTTAGGTGGCGGGGAAGCTTTCTTT. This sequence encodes CASSLGGGEAFF.

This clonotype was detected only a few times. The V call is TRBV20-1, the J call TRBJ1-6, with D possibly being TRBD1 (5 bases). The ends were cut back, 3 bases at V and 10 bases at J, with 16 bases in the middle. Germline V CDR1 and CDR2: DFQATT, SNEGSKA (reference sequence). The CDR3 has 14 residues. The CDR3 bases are TGCAGTGCTAGTCTGGGTCTGAGGGGCTCACCCCTCCACTTT. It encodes CSASLGLRGSPLHF.

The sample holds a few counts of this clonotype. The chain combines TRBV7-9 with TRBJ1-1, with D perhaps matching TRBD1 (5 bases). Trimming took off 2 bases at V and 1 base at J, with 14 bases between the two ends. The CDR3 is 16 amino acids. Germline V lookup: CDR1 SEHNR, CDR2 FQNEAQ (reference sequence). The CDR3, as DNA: TGTGCCAGCAGCTTATGGCAGGTGGGGGAGAACACTGAAGCTTTCTTT. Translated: CASSLWQVGENTEAFF.

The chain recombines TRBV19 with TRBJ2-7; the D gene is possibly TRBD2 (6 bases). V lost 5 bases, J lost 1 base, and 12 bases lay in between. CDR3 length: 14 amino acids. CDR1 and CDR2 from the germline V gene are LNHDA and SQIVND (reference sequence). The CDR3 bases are TGTGCCAGTAGTCCGGGACTCAAATCCTACGAGCAGTACTTC. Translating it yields CASSPGLKSYEQYF. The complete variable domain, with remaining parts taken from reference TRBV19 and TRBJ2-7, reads DGGITQSPKYLFRKEGQNVTLSCEQNLNHDAMYWYRQDPGQGLRLIYYSQIVNDFQKGDIAEGYSVSREKKESFPLTVTSAQKNPTAFYLCASSPGLKSYEQYFGPGTRLTVT.

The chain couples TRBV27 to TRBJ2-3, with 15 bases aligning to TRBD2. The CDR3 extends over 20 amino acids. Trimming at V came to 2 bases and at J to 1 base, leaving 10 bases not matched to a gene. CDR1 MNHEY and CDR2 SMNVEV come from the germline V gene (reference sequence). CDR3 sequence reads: CASSLRTSGGAGSRTDTQYF. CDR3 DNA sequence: TGTGCCAGCAGTTTACGGACTAGCGGGGGGGCTGGGAGTCGCACAGATACGCAGTATTTT.

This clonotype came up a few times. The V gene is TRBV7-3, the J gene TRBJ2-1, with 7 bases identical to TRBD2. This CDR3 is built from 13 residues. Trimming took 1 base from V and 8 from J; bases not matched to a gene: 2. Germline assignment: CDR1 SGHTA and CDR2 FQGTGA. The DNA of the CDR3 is TGTGCCAGCAGCTTAAGCGGGAGTGATGAGCAGTTCTTC. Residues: CASSLSGSDEQFF.

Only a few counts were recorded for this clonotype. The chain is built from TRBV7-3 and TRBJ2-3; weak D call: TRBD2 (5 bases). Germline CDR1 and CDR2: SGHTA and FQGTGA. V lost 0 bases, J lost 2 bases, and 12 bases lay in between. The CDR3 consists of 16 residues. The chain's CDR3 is CASSLTFGGPTDTQYF. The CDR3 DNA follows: TGTGCCAGCAGCTTAACGTTCGGCGGGCCCACAGATACGCAGTATTTT.

This CDR3 reads CASSADRGQQNTEAFF. CDR3 coding DNA: TGTGCCAGCAGCGCCGACAGGGGGCAGCAGAACACTGAAGCTTTCTTT. The gene calls are TRBV7-4 and TRBJ1-1; TRBD1 matches at 10 bases. The CDR3 length is 16 residues. CDR1 is SGHVT and CDR2 is SQSDAQ in the germline V gene. The V gene end was trimmed by 5 bases and the J gene end by 1 base; junction bases not matched to a gene: 7.

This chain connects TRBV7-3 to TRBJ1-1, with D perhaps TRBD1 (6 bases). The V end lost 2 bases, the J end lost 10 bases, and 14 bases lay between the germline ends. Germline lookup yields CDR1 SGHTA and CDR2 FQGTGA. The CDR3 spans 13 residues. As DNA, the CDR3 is TGTGCCAGCAGCTTAGACCGGGGGCGGCTAGCTTTCTTT. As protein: CASSLDRGRLAFF.

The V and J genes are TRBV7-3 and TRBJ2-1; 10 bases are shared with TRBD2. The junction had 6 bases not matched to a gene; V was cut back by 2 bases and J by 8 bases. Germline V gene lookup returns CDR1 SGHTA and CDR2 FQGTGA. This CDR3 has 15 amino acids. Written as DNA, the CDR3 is TGTGCCAGCAGCTTATCCCCTAGCGGGAGTGATGAGCAGTTCTTC. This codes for CASSLSPSGSDEQFF.

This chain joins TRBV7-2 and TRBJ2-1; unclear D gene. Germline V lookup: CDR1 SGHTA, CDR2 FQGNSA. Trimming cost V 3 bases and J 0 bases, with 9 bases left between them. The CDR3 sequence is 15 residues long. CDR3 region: CASSFTSSSYNEQFF. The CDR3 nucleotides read TGTGCCAGCAGCTTTACATCGAGCTCCTACAATGAGCAGTTCTTC. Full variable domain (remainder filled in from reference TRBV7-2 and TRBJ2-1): GAGVSQSPSNKVTEKGKDVELRCDPISGHTALYWYRQSLGQGLEFLIYFQGNSAPDKSGLPSDRFSAERTGGSVSTLTIQRTQQEDSAVYLCASSFTSSSYNEQFFGPGTRLTVL.

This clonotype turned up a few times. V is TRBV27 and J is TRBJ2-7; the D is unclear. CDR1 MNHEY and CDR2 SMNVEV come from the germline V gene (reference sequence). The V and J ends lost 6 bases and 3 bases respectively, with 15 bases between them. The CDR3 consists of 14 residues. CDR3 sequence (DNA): TGTGCCAGCAGCCCGACCGCTACTCACTACGAGCAGTACTTC. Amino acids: CASSPTATHYEQYF.

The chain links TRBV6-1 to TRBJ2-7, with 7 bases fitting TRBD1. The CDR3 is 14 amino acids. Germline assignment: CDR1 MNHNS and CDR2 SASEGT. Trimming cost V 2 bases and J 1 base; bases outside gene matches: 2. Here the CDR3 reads CASSEMDRSYEQYF. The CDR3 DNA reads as TGTGCCAGCAGTGAAATGGACAGGTCCTACGAGCAGTACTTC.

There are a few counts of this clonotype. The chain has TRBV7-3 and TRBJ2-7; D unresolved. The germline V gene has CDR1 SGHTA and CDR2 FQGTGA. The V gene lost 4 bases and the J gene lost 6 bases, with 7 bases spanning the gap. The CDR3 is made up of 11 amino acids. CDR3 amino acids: CASSSGGEQYF. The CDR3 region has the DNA TGTGCCAGCAGCTCGGGCGGCGAGCAGTACTTC.

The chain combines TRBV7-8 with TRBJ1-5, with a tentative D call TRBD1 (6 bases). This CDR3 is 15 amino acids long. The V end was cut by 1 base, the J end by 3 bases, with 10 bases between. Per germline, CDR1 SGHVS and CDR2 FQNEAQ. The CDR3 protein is CASSLEGVNNQPQHF. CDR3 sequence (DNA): TGTGCCAGCAGCTTAGAGGGGGTTAACAATCAGCCCCAGCATTTT.

CDR3 sequence: CSARGPRLAGSYEQYF. DNA for the CDR3: TGCAGTGCTAGAGGACCTCGACTAGCGGGAAGCTACGAGCAGTACTTC. The chain has TRBV20-1 and TRBJ2-7, with 11 nucleotides matching TRBD2. The germline V gene has CDR1 DFQATT and CDR2 SNEGSKA (reference sequence). The CDR3 spans 16 residues. V lost 1 base, J lost 3 bases, and 8 bases stayed unmatched.

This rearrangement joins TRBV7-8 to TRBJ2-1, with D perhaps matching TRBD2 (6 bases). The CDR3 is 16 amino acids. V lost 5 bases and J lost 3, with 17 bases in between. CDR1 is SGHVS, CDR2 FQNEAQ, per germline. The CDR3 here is CASSPLGRTIYNEQFF. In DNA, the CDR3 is TGTGCCAGCAGCCCCCTCGGGCGGACTATCTACAATGAGCAGTTCTTC. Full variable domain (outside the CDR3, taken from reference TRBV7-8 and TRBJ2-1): GAGVSQSPRYKVAKRGQDVALRCDPISGHVSLFWYQQALGQGPEFLTYFQNEAQLDKSGLPSDRFFAERPEGSVSTLKIQRTQQEDSAVYLCASSPLGRTIYNEQFFGPGTRLTVL.

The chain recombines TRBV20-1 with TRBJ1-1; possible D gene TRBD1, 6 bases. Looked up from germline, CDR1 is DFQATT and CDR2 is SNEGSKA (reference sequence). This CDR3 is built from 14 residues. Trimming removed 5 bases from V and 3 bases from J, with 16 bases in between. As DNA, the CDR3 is TGCAGTGCTCCACAGGGAAGTCGGGACACTGAAGCTTTCTTT. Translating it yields CSAPQGSRDTEAFF.